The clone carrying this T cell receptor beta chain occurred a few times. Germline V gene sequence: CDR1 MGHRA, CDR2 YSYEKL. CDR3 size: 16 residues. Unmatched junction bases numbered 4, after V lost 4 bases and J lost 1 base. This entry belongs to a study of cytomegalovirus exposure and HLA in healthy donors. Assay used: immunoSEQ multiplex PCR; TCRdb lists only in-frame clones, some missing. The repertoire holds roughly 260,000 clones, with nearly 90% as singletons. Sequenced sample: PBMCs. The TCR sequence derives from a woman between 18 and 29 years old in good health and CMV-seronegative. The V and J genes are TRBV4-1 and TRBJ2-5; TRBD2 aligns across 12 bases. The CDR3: CASSPRLAGAQETQYF. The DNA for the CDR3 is TGCGCCAGCAGCCCGCGACTAGCGGGGGCCCAAGAGACCCAGTACTTC.